This T cell receptor (beta chain) was recorded in a study of cytomegalovirus exposure and HLA in healthy donors. Points on this clone: What it binds is not known.

Donors counted as nominally healthy when sampled, yet unrecorded immune exposures were likely. The PCR was carried out with 60 Vbeta primers and 13 Jbeta primers. This table comes from immunoSEQ multiplex PCR, and its TCRdb copy is limited to in-frame clones, with some not included. The data contain about 200,000 clones, roughly 13% of them seen just once; the ten biggest clones take up under 10%. V trimming: 5 bases; J trimming: 7 bases; junction bases outside the gene matches: 9. Germline V gene sequence: CDR1 LNHDA, CDR2 SQIVND (reference sequence). The CDR3 runs to 14 residues. General study points: One variant, a missense change in DCLRE1C, was linked in a later analysis to TCR beta V- and J-gene trimming. In vitro checks showed that a few CMV-associated chains really do target CMV antigens.

This receptor was identified in a man aged 50 to 59 in good health and CMV-seropositive. The chain combines TRBV19 with TRBJ1-2, with TRBD1 identical over 8 bases. Sequenced material: PBMCs. The chain's CDR3 is CASSPGQVKVGYTF. The CDR3 DNA sequence: TGTGCCAGTAGTCCGGGACAGGTGAAAGTTGGCTACACCTTC.